This T cell receptor beta chain is drawn from a study of blood T cell repertoires in COVID-19. About the research overall: Sources were T cells, B-cell-depleted T cells, or PBMCs; the material itself was cDNA or gDNA.

The repertoire was sequenced with immunoSEQ multiplex PCR; TCRdb's copy has only in-frame clones and lacks some. Of some 74,000 clones in the sample, approximately 83% were seen once. CDR3 length equals 15 residues. Unmatched junction bases numbered 4, after V lost 5 bases and J lost 1 base. CDR1 and CDR2 from the germline V gene are SEHNR and FQNEAQ (reference sequence). The V call is TRBV7-9, the J call TRBJ2-3; 9 bases agree with TRBD1. The sequenced sample was peripheral blood. This receptor was obtained from a man aged 80 or over with acute or convalescent COVID-19. This chain's CDR3 is CASSSRDRGTDTQYF. In DNA, the CDR3 is TGTGCCAGCAGCAGCCGGGACAGGGGCACAGATACGCAGTATTTT.